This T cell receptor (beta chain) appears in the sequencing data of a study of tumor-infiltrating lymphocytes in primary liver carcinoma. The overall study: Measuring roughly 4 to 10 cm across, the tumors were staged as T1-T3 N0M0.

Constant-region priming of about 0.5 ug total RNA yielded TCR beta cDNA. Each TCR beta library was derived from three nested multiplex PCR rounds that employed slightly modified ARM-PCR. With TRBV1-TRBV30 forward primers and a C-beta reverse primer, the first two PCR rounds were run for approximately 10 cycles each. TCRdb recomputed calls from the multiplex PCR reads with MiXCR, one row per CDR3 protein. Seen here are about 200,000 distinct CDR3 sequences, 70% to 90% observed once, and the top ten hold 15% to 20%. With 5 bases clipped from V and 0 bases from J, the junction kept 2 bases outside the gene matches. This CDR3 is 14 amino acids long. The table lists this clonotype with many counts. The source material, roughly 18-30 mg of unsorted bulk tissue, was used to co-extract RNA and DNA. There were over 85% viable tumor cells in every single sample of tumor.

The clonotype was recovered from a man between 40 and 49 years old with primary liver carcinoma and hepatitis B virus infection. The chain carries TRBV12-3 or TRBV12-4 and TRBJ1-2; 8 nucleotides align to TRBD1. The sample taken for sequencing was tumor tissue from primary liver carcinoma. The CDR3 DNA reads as TGTGCCAGCAGTCTACAGGGGGCTAACTATGGCTACACCTTC. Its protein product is CASSLQGANYGYTF.